Given below is one TCR beta chain in context. Its antigen remains unknown. The data were obtained in a study of T cell responses to AZD1222 COVID-19 vaccine. Germline V lookup: CDR1 MNHEY, CDR2 SVGAGI. Trimming cost V 8 bases and J 0 bases, with 11 bases left between them. The CDR3 has 14 amino acids. TCRdb keeps only in-frame clones here, not all; method: immunoSEQ multiplex PCR. The table records about 110,000 clones, around 90% of them present only once. The study, taken as a whole, reports: Once two AZD1222 doses were given, Spike-specific TCR breadth and depth went up.

Sequenced here: peripheral blood, sampled on day 0 of AZD1222 vaccination. The J gene is TRBJ1-3, the V gene TRBV6-5; D ambiguous. The receptor was isolated from an adult in good health. Written as DNA, the CDR3 is TGTGCCAGCCACTTCCAGAGCTCTGGAAACACCATATATTTT. Its translation: CASHFQSSGNTIYF.